The 16 T cell receptor beta chains reported below all come from one sample, sequenced in a study of T cells after yellow fever vaccination. Each CDR3 protein is one row after TCRdb ran MiXCR on the 5' RACE reads. The sample has around 310,000 distinct CDR3 sequences; roughly 4% are singletons. The material sequenced was PBMCs, taken 5 days after the yellow fever booster vaccination. The receptors shown here come from a young man who received the YFV17D yellow fever vaccine.

This clonotype was recorded at least ten times. The rearrangement links TRBV5-1 to TRBJ1-1; 7 nucleotides line up with TRBD1. The CDR3 covers 15 residues. V lost 2 bases to trimming and J lost 4 bases; unmatched junction nucleotides: 8. CDR1 is SGHRS, CDR2 YFSETQ, per germline. DNA for the CDR3: TGCGCCAGCAGCTTATCGACAGGGCAAGCCACTGAAGCTTTCTTT. It is translated as CASSLSTGQATEAFF. The full variable domain, in which reference TRBV5-1 and TRBJ1-1 provide the parts outside the CDR3, is KAGVTQTPRYLIKTRGQQVTLSCSPISGHRSVSWYQQTPGQGLQFLFEYFSETQRNKGNFPGRFSGRQFSNSRSEMNVSTLELGDSALYLCASSLSTGQATEAFFGQGTRLTVV.

This clonotype has just a few counts. This sequence joins TRBV20-1 and TRBJ1-2; D is ambiguous. CDR1 and CDR2 from the germline V gene are DFQATT and SNEGSKA (reference sequence). V dropped 1 base and J dropped 2 bases, with 8 bases sitting between them. The CDR3 covers 13 residues. Here the CDR3 DNA reads TGCAGTGCTAGAGTGGCACCAAACTATGGCTACACCTTC. It specifies CSARVAPNYGYTF.

There are many counts of this clonotype. CDR3 protein: CASSPRRRETQYF. CDR3 DNA: TGTGCCAGCTCACCCCGTCGTCGTGAGACCCAGTACTTC. The chain couples TRBV18 to TRBJ2-5; D not certain. This CDR3 is 13 amino acids long. CDR1 is KGHSH and CDR2 is LQKENI in the germline V gene. Deletions cut 3 bases from V and 5 bases from J, with 10 bases between.

This clonotype was detected ten times or more. The chain is built from TRBV4-3 and TRBJ2-2; no clear D gene. The germline CDR1 and CDR2 sequences are LGHNA and YSLEER. Trimming removed 4 bases from V and 4 bases from J, with 7 bases in between. The CDR3 sequence is 13 residues long. CDR3 coding DNA: TGCGCCAGCAGCCGGACCATCACCGGGGAGCTGTTTTTT. Protein sequence: CASSRTITGELFF.

A few counts support this clonotype. This sequence joins TRBV11-2 and TRBJ1-6, with D hard to call. The CDR3 consists of 14 residues. Germline V gives CDR1 SGHAT, CDR2 FQNNGV. The V and J ends lost 5 bases and 3 bases respectively, with 8 bases between them. The chain's CDR3 is CASSPSVYNSPLHF. Here the CDR3 DNA reads TGTGCCAGCAGCCCCAGCGTCTATAATTCACCCCTCCACTTT.

Ten or more counts support this clonotype. This chain links TRBV28 with TRBJ1-4; D is uncertain. The CDR3 is 12 amino acids. Germline values: CDR1 MDHEN, CDR2 SYDVKM. With 5 bases removed from V and 8 bases from J, the gap between germline ends came to 9 bases. The CDR3 DNA reads TGTGCCAGCAGTGGGTCCACGGAAAAACTGTTTTTT. It yields the protein CASSGSTEKLFF.

This clonotype came up a few times. The chain joins TRBV27 to TRBJ2-5, with 10 bases lining up with TRBD2. The CDR3 runs to 15 residues. Germline V CDR1 and CDR2: MNHEY, SMNVEV (reference sequence). V dropped 3 bases and J dropped 2; count of bases not matched to a gene: 3. CDR3 protein: CASSFLSGGQETQYF. The CDR3 nucleotides read TGTGCCAGCAGTTTCCTTAGCGGGGGGCAAGAGACCCAGTACTTC.

The V call is TRBV6-5, the J call TRBJ2-3; 11 nucleotides line up with TRBD2. This CDR3 has 17 residues. Losses at the gene ends were 0 bases for V and 0 bases for J; bases not matched to a gene: 2. Looked up from germline, CDR1 is MNHEY and CDR2 is SVGAGI. The CDR3 DNA is TGTGCCAGCAGTTACTCTCCTAGCGGGGGGAGCACAGATACGCAGTATTTT. Protein product: CASSYSPSGGSTDTQYF.

This clonotype was seen a handful of times. The V call is TRBV5-1, the J call TRBJ1-6; D ambiguous. V dropped 0 bases and J dropped 9 bases, with 7 bases sitting between them. Germline values: CDR1 SGHRS, CDR2 YFSETQ. The CDR3 extends over 13 amino acids. The CDR3 bases are TGCGCCAGCAGCTTGGCGGGGAGTTCACCCCTCCACTTT. Translation: CASSLAGSSPLHF.

The J gene is TRBJ2-1, the V gene TRBV19; 10 positions match TRBD2. CDR3 length equals 15 residues. The V gene end was trimmed by 3 bases and the J gene end by 5 bases; junction bases not matched to a gene: 4. The germline CDR1 and CDR2 sequences are LNHDA and SQIVND (reference sequence). The CDR3, as DNA: TGTGCCAGTAGTATCAGCGGGGGGGTAAACAATGAGCAGTTCTTC. It specifies CASSISGGVNNEQFF.

This clonotype appeared many times. V is TRBV10-3 and J is TRBJ2-7, with 8 bases aligning to TRBD2. The CDR3 runs to 16 residues. Germline V gene lookup returns CDR1 ENHRY and CDR2 SYGVKD. Trimming removed 3 bases from V and 0 bases from J; junction bases left unmatched: 7. CDR3 sequence (DNA): TGTGCCATCAGTGACCCGCCGAGCGGGGGCTCCTACGAGCAGTACTTC. Translating gives CAISDPPSGGSYEQYF.

Remarks on this clonotype: A much larger clonotype is one base distant, so this may be a read error. The V call is TRBV12-3 or TRBV12-4, the J call TRBJ2-1, with D possibly being TRBD1 (6 bases). The CDR3 is 13 residues long. V lost 7 bases, J lost 9 bases, and 16 bases lay in between. The CDR3: CASINYRVGEQFF. CDR3 in DNA: TGTGCCAGCATCAATTACAGGGTGGGTGAGCAGTTCTTC.

The CDR3, as DNA: TGCAGTGCTAGTAGAGCGGGGGGTACAGATACGCAGTATTTT. It codes for CSASRAGGTDTQYF. The V call is TRBV20-1, the J call TRBJ2-3; 9 nucleotides match TRBD2. The germline gives CDR1 DFQATT, CDR2 SNEGSKA (reference sequence). V lost 3 bases and J lost 3; bases outside the gene matches: 4. CDR3 size: 14 residues.

The chain uses TRBV5-4 and TRBJ2-2, with D possibly being TRBD2 (6 bases). Trimming removed 4 bases from V and 6 bases from J, with 19 bases in between. Germline assignment: CDR1 SGHNT and CDR2 YYREEE (reference sequence). The CDR3 loop spans 16 amino acids. The CDR3 here is CASSLLANSGPGELFF. In DNA form, the CDR3 reads TGTGCCAGCAGCCTACTAGCAAATTCGGGGCCCGGGGAGCTGTTTTTT.

Many counts were recorded for this clonotype. This chain uses TRBV7-6 with TRBJ2-2; 7 nucleotides line up with TRBD2. Losses at the gene ends were 4 bases for V and 1 base for J; bases not matched to a gene: 6. The length of the CDR3 is 16 residues. Germline CDR1 reads SGHVS; CDR2 reads FNYEAQ. The CDR3 reads CASSYGGGMNTGELFF. Here the CDR3 DNA reads TGTGCCAGCAGCTATGGGGGGGGAATGAACACCGGGGAGCTGTTTTTT.

The rearrangement joins TRBV4-1 to TRBJ1-3, with D tentatively TRBD1 (5 bases). The CDR3 is made up of 17 amino acids. Deletions cut 5 bases from V and 0 bases from J, with 17 bases between. Germline V gives CDR1 MGHRA, CDR2 YSYEKL. CDR3 in amino acids: CASSTRDGRLSGNTIYF. DNA for the CDR3: TGCGCCAGCAGCACACGGGACGGTCGCCTCTCTGGAAACACCATATATTTT.